A single sample gave rise to the 9 T cell receptor beta chains below, sequenced in a study of cytomegalovirus exposure and HLA in healthy donors. 60 Vbeta and 13 Jbeta primers were used in PCR. Generated by immunoSEQ multiplex PCR, the TCRdb table keeps only in-frame clones and is missing some. The table shows 110,000 to 150,000 clones, with roughly 80% occurring only once. Sequences were obtained from PBMCs. The source is a male donor in good health and CMV-seronegative.

This clone appeared a few times. The CDR3 DNA reads as TGTGCCAGCAGTTACTTAGCGGGACCCTCCTACGAGCAGTACTTC. Its protein is CASSYLAGPSYEQYF. The rearrangement links TRBV6-5 to TRBJ2-7; 8 bases are shared with TRBD2. The CDR3 runs 15 residues. The trim removed 1 base at V and 0 bases at J, leaving 2 bases unmatched. Per germline, CDR1 MNHEY and CDR2 SVGAGI.

The chain couples TRBV28 to TRBJ2-3, with 11 positions matching TRBD1. V shed 6 bases, J shed 6 bases, and the junction held 11 bases outside the gene matches. Germline V gene lookup returns CDR1 MDHEN and CDR2 SYDVKM. CDR3 size: 16 residues. DNA of the CDR3: TGTGCCAGCAGAGGACAGGGGGCGCGAACTATGGATACGCAGTATTTT. It codes for CASRGQGARTMDTQYF.

The CDR3 sequence is CAIRGEGSYEQYF. The CDR3 DNA sequence: TGTGCCATCCGGGGGGAGGGCTCCTACGAGCAGTACTTC. The chain carries TRBV10-3 and TRBJ2-7; the match to TRBD2 covers 7 bases. V shed 8 bases, J shed 0 bases, and the junction held 4 bases outside the gene matches. Germline assignment: CDR1 ENHRY and CDR2 SYGVKD. The CDR3 totals 13 residues.

In DNA form, the CDR3 reads TGTGCAAGTCGCTTTATCAGGTTTGAGCAGTTCTTC. It is translated as CASRFIRFEQFF. The chain has TRBV12-2 and TRBJ2-1; the table calls TRBD1, which could not be checked here. TRBV12-2 is shown as a pseudogene. The CDR3 runs 12 residues.

The rearrangement uses TRBV27 and TRBJ2-5, with D tentatively TRBD2 (5 bases). The CDR3 sequence is 15 residues long. CDR1 and CDR2 from the germline V gene are MNHEY and SMNVEV (reference sequence). The V gene lost 5 bases and the J gene lost 5 bases, with 18 bases spanning the gap. CDR3 amino acids: CASSTQRNPLETQYF. The CDR3 DNA follows: TGTGCCAGCAGTACTCAGCGGAATCCCTTGGAGACCCAGTACTTC.

As to this clone: Other DNA sequences within the sample encode an identical CDR3. The chain is built from TRBV9 and TRBJ2-5, with D possibly TRBD1 on 5 matching bases. Germline V gene data show CDR1 as SGDLS and CDR2 as YYNGEE. Trimming shortened V by 0 bases and J by 2 bases, and 8 bases separated the two germline ends. The CDR3 runs to 14 residues. Here the CDR3 reads CASSVGSGQETQYF. In nucleotides, the CDR3 is TGTGCCAGCAGCGTAGGGTCAGGGCAAGAGACCCAGTACTTC.

The rearrangement links TRBV5-1 to TRBJ2-3; TRBD1 might be the D (5 bases). Germline V gene data show CDR1 as SGHRS and CDR2 as YFSETQ. CDR3 length: 16 amino acids. V gave up 0 bases and J gave up 3 bases, with 14 bases separating them. For the CDR3, the DNA is TGCGCCAGCAGCTTGGGGGCCAGGGTACAGACAGATACGCAGTATTTT. It is translated as CASSLGARVQTDTQYF. Together with reference TRBV5-1 and TRBJ2-3, the CDR3 gives the full variable domain: KAGVTQTPRYLIKTRGQQVTLSCSPISGHRSVSWYQQTPGQGLQFLFEYFSETQRNKGNFPGRFSGRQFSNSRSEMNVSTLELGDSALYLCASSLGARVQTDTQYFGPGTRLTVL.

The chain couples TRBV5-1 to TRBJ2-7; 9 bases map to TRBD1. V lost 4 bases and J lost 1; bases outside the gene matches: 3. Germline assignment: CDR1 SGHRS and CDR2 YFSETQ. This CDR3 has 14 residues. The CDR3, as DNA: TGCGCCAGCAGCCCGGGACAGGGATCCTACGAGCAGTACTTC. It translates to CASSPGQGSYEQYF.

V usage is TRBV29-1 and J usage is TRBJ2-2, with TRBD2 as a possible D gene (6 bases). The V end was cut by 4 bases, the J end by 5 bases, with 14 bases between. The CDR3 is made up of 14 amino acids. Germline V gene lookup returns CDR1 SQVTM and CDR2 ANQGSEA. The CDR3 sequence: CSVAGRDLTGELFF. The CDR3, as DNA: TGCAGCGTTGCGGGCAGGGACTTAACCGGGGAGCTGTTTTTT.